This section outlines one T cell receptor beta chain sequence together with its context. It lacks a known antigen. No qualities accompany the bases; no much larger clone lies one base away. The Qiagen DNeasy kit was used to extract genomic DNA both from unsorted PBMCs and from the negatively selected CD4+ and CD8+ fractions. TCR beta CDR3 regions were subjected to amplification by immunoSEQ multiplex PCR with primers that anneal to V and J segments. A synthetic immune receptor repertoire was used to minimize amplification bias, and remaining bias was computationally removed after sequencing. Turning to the authors' computational methods: Custom Python scripts were used to quantify repertoire diversity as the Shannon entropy index. Unsorted, CD4+ and CD8+ repertoires were analyzed separately, except for combined analyses in which CD4+ and CD8+ sequences were merged in silico. A clone counted as expanded when the clone's frequency after treatment rose at least 2-fold relative to C1D1, and clones undetected at baseline were given a pseudocount of 0.5. Clones with 0 or 1 copy at C1D1 were defined as singleton clones, while clones with 2 or more copies were defined as non-singleton clones. Clones expanded in unsorted samples were annotated as CD4+, CD8+ or unknown by matching protein sequences in sorted samples from the same patient. Wilcoxon tests on paired samples were used to test changes in diversity from C1D1 to C4D1. TCRdb stores this immuneACCESS table with in-frame sequences only. Part of the clones is absent; in the studies checked, under half of the shortfall reflects unresolved V genes, and no reason is known for the rest. D and trimming were read from the DNA, whereas the V and J calls and clone size are those reported in that table. The sample table holds 50,000 or so clones, of which approximately 86% were seen once. The biggest ten clones account for 6.5% to 8.5% of the sample.

In the germline V gene, CDR1 corresponds to LGHNT and CDR2 to FRNRAP. CDR3 length: 18 amino acids, cysteine to phenylalanine. Just CDR3 DNA is preserved here, 54 bases in frame from base 1. Germline trimming amounts to 7 bases on V and 4 bases on J, with 13 as the count of junction bases outside the gene matches. This sample is drawn from a study of PD-1 blockade in classical Hodgkin lymphoma (dated by TCRdb to the early 2020s). In terms of the full investigation: Nivolumab dosing was 3 mg/kg intravenously every 2 weeks, continuing until either disease progression or unacceptable toxicity. The study used TCR beta sequencing and CyTOF to define a peripheral blood immune signature of response to PD-1 blockade in classical Hodgkin lymphoma.

In the paper's terms, the time point label means: cycle 4 day 1 (C4D1), after 6 weeks of nivolumab. All trial patients had relapsed after autologous stem cell transplantation, with cohorts A, B and C differing in prior brentuximab vedotin exposure. The trial cohort was composed of about 58 patients with relapsed/refractory classical Hodgkin lymphoma, for whom complete response, partial response or progressive disease was recorded as best overall response. In the multi-cohort phase II CheckMate 205 trial, trial patients received single-agent nivolumab. An independent review committee assessed best overall response by applying the 2007 International Working Group response criteria. Trial PBMCs were collected immediately before nivolumab initiation (C1D1) and during therapy at cycle 2 day 1 and cycle 4 day 1. Peripheral blood was collected in 8 mL Vacutainer Cell Preparation Tubes, from which PBMCs were isolated by centrifugation and then cryopreserved.

Findings and caveats that apply to the study as a whole: The study covered only a single clinical trial cohort, and the causes of the repertoire differences, possibly disease activity or prior therapy, were still not defined. Baseline TCR diversity was reported as lower in newly diagnosed patients than in healthy donors, and lower still in relapsed/refractory patients. Trial patients achieving complete response had baseline diversity similar to newly diagnosed patients, whereas partial responders and progressors had significantly lower diversity. Lower diversity was observed in patients in whom nivolumab was started less than 1 year after ASCT, and these patients were excluded from later analyses so that confounding by immune reconstitution would be avoided. A significant rise by C4D1 was seen in CD4+ but not CD8+ TCR diversity (p=0.0027 vs p=0.16), with the rise being most apparent in complete responders (p=0.02).

Specimen: peripheral blood mononuclear cells (PBMCs), collected before the fourth cycle of nivolumab. Recombination joined TRBV12-5 with TRBJ2-3; 14 bases in the junction line up with TRBD2. This TCR was recovered from a human donor with classical Hodgkin lymphoma. The CDR3 region has the sequence CASEEYWGLAGASDTQYF. The nucleotides are TGTGCTAGTGAGGAATATTGGGGACTAGCGGGAGCTTCAGATACGCAGTATTTT.